These 10 T cell receptor beta chains were all obtained from the same sample, sequenced in a study of T cell responses to AZD1222 COVID-19 vaccine. Generated by immunoSEQ multiplex PCR, the TCRdb table keeps only in-frame clones and is missing some. Of about 67,000 clones in the sample, roughly 80% were seen once. The sample here was peripheral blood, taken 28 days after the second AZD1222 dose. The source of these receptors is an adult who received the AZD1222 COVID-19 vaccine.

The chain recombines TRBV24-1 with TRBJ2-1; D possibly uses TRBD1 or TRBD2 (5 bases each). Germline lookup yields CDR1 KGHDR and CDR2 SFDVKD. V lost 4 bases and J 6 bases, leaving 18 bases between the germline ends. The CDR3 contains 16 residues. The CDR3 loop reads CATSDPGTASTNEQFF. The CDR3 nucleotides are TGTGCCACCAGTGACCCCGGGACGGCTTCAACCAATGAGCAGTTCTTC.

The chain employs TRBV6-4 and TRBJ2-1; D is perhaps TRBD2 (6 bases). CDR1 is MRHNA, CDR2 SNTAGT, per germline. The V end lost 6 bases, the J end lost 0 bases, and 12 bases lay between the germline ends. The CDR3 is 15 residues long. This chain's CDR3 is CASRPRGTSYNEQFF. The CDR3 region has the DNA TGTGCCAGCAGACCCCGGGGGACCTCCTACAATGAGCAGTTCTTC.

This clone has more than one count but fewer than ten. The chain joins TRBV2 to TRBJ1-2, with TRBD1 identical over 7 bases. Trimming cost V 5 bases and J 4 bases; bases outside gene matches: 4. The CDR3 loop spans 13 amino acids. Germline-derived CDR1 and CDR2 are SNHLY and FYNNEI. The CDR3 nucleotides are TGTGCCAGCAGTCCGACAGGGTCCTATGGCTACACCTTC. Amino acids: CASSPTGSYGYTF.

This clone was found once. The chain is built from TRBV6-4 and TRBJ2-2; 7 bases are a match to TRBD2. This CDR3 comprises 16 residues. The V gene's germline CDR1 is MRHNA and CDR2 SNTAGT. V dropped 5 bases and J dropped 0; count of bases not matched to a gene: 6. The CDR3 sequence is CASSLQRGANTGELFF. CDR3 bases: TGTGCCAGCAGTCTCCAACGGGGGGCGAACACCGGGGAGCTGTTTTTT.

This chain connects TRBV6-1 to TRBJ2-1, with D possibly being TRBD2 (7 bases). The length of the CDR3 is 14 residues. Trimming removed 1 base from V and 4 bases from J, with 8 bases in between. Germline V gene data show CDR1 as MNHNS and CDR2 as SASEGT. The CDR3 here is CASSEEGGYNEQFF. DNA for the CDR3: TGTGCCAGCAGTGAAGAGGGGGGGTACAATGAGCAGTTCTTC.

CDR3 sequence: CATSEASGGLGLYEQFF. The CDR3, as DNA: TGTGCCACCAGCGAGGCTAGCGGGGGATTGGGATTGTATGAGCAGTTCTTC. This chain joins TRBV15 and TRBJ2-1; 10 bases are shared with TRBD2. Germline trimming cut 5 bases from V and 8 bases from J; bases unmatched to any gene: 15. The CDR3 covers 17 residues. Per germline, CDR1 LNHNV and CDR2 YYDKDF (reference sequence).

In its sample, this clone was seen a few times. The genes are TRBV20-1 and TRBJ2-2; a weak D match, TRBD1 (6 bases). The CDR3 length is 14 residues. Trimming removed 3 bases from V and 2 bases from J, with 10 bases in between. CDR1 and CDR2 from the germline V gene are DFQATT and SNEGSKA (reference sequence). CDR3 bases: TGCAGTGCTAGTCGGACAGTTAACACCGGGGAGCTGTTTTTT. As protein: CSASRTVNTGELFF.

V and J are TRBV24-1 and TRBJ1-2; D not certain. V was shortened by 4 bases and J by 8 bases, with 10 bases between the two germline ends. This CDR3 comprises 12 residues. Germline CDR1 KGHDR, CDR2 SFDVKD. CDR3 DNA: TGTGCCACCAGTGAGGGTCGGCGGGGCTACACCTTC. It encodes CATSEGRRGYTF.

The V call is TRBV7-2, the J call TRBJ1-5; weak D call: TRBD1 (6 bases). V lost 2 bases and J lost 2, with 10 bases in between. Germline-derived CDR1 and CDR2 are SGHTA and FQGNSA. This CDR3 is 15 amino acids long. CDR3 loop: CASSLRRGGNQPQHF. As DNA, the CDR3 is TGTGCCAGCAGCTTACGCAGGGGCGGCAATCAGCCCCAGCATTTT.

This chain uses TRBV29-1 with TRBJ1-1; perhaps TRBD1 as D (6 bases). The V end lost 1 base, the J end lost 6 bases, and 15 bases lay between the germline ends. The CDR3 is 14 residues long. CDR1 SQVTM and CDR2 ANQGSEA come from the germline V gene. CDR3 coding DNA: TGCAGCGTTGAAGTTCGGGGGGCTGGAGCTGAAGCTTTCTTT. Amino acids: CSVEVRGAGAEAFF. The complete variable domain, with remaining parts taken from reference TRBV29-1 and TRBJ1-1, reads SAVISQKPSRDICQRGTSLTIQCQVDSQVTMMFWYRQQPGQSLTLIATANQGSEATYESGFVIDKFPISRPNLTFSTLTVSNMSPEDSSIYLCSVEVRGAGAEAFFGQGTRLTVV.